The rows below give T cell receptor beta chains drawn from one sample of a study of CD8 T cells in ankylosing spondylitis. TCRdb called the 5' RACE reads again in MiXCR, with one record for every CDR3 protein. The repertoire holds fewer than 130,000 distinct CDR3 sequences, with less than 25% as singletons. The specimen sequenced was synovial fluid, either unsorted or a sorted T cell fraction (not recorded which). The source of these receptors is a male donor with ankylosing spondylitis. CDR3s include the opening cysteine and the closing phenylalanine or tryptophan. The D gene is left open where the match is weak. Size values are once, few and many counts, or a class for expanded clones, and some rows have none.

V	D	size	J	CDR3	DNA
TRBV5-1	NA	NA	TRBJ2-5	CASSLLGSPTSGETQYF	TGCGCCAGCAGCTTGCTTGGTAGCCCAACCTCAGGGGAGACCCAGTACTTC
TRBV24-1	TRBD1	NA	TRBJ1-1	CATSDKGQRGEAFF	TGTGCCACCAGTGATAAGGGACAGCGAGGGGAAGCTTTCTTT
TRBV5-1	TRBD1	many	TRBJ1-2	CASSPGQGASYPNYGYTF	TGCGCCAGCAGCCCGGGACAGGGGGCTTCTTATCCCAACTATGGCTACACCTTC
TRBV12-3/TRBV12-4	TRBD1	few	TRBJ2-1	CASSPGTGPFDEQFF	TGTGCCAGCAGTCCCGGGACAGGACCTTTCGATGAGCAGTTCTTC
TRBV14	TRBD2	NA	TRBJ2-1	CASSPTGGLAGHEQFF	TGTGCCAGCAGCCCCACGGGGGGACTAGCGGGACATGAGCAGTTCTTC
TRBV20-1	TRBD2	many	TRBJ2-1	CSAKPGTSAYNEQFF	TGCAGTGCGAAGCCCGGGACTAGTGCTTACAATGAGCAGTTCTTC
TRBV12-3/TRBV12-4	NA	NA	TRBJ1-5	CASSPITGSNQPQHF	TGTGCCAGCAGCCCTATAACGGGTAGCAATCAGCCCCAGCATTTT
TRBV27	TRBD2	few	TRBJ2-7	CASSPLASGRGEQYF	TGTGCCAGCAGTCCACTGGCTAGCGGGAGAGGCGAGCAGTACTTC
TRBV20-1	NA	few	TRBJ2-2	CSARPRVTGELFF	TGCAGTGCCCGACCTCGGGTCACCGGGGAGCTGTTTTTT
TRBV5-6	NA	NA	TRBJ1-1	CASSQGIYFTEAFF	TGTGCCAGCAGCCAGGGAATTTATTTCACTGAAGCTTTCTTT
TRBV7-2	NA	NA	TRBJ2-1	CASSFSPNEQFF	TGTGCCAGCAGCTTTTCTCCCAATGAGCAGTTCTTC
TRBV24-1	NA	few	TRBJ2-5	CATSDDLGETQYF	TGTGCCACCAGTGATGACCTTGGGGAGACCCAGTACTTC
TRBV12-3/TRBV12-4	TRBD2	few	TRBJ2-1	CASRPTSAIPFGSYNEQFF	TGTGCCAGCAGACCTACTAGCGCCATCCCCTTCGGCTCCTACAATGAGCAGTTCTTC
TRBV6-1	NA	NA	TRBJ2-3	CATHRAGPTDTQYF	TGTGCCACGCACCGGGCGGGGCCCACAGATACGCAGTATTTT
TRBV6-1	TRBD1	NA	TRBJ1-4	CASSEQTGMNEKLFF	TGTGCCAGCAGTGAACAGACAGGGATGAATGAAAAACTGTTTTTT
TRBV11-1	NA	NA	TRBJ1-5	CASSSAPEGGGSFNSNQPQHF	TGTGCCAGCAGCAGCGCCCCCGAGGGGGGAGGCTCCTTTAATAGCAATCAGCCCCAGCATTTT
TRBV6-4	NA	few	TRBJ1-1	CASSEQGIGEAFF	TGTGCCAGCAGTGAACAGGGAATAGGTGAAGCTTTCTTT
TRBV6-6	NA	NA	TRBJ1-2	CASSYQAYGYTF	TGTGCCAGCAGTTATCAGGCCTATGGCTACACCTTC
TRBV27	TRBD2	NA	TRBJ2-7	CASSTETSGSEYF	TGTGCCAGCAGTACCGAGACTAGCGGGAGTGAGTACTTC
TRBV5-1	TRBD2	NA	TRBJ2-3	CASSRTSGSSTDTQYF	TGCGCCAGCAGCCGCACTAGCGGGAGTAGCACAGATACGCAGTATTTT
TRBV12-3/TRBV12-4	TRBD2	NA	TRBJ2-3	CASSETSGRADTQYF	TGTGCCAGCAGTGAGACTAGCGGAAGGGCAGATACGCAGTATTTT
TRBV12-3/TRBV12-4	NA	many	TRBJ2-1	CASSKSGYQDEQFF	TGTGCCAGCAGCAAGTCGGGTTATCAAGATGAGCAGTTCTTC
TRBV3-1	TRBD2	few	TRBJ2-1	CASSQARLAGGNEQFF	TGTGCCAGCAGCCAAGCCCGACTAGCGGGAGGCAATGAGCAGTTCTTC
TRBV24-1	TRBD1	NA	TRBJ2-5	CATSDPGTGGRKTQYF	TGTGCCACCAGTGATCCCGGGACAGGGGGCCGGAAGACCCAGTACTTC
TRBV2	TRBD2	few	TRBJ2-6	CASNPGLGQANVLTF	TGTGCCAGCAATCCGGGACTAGGTCAGGCCAACGTCCTGACTTTC
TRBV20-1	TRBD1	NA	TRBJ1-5	CSARSPPGQGYNQPQHF	TGCAGTGCTCGATCCCCCCCGGGACAGGGATACAATCAGCCCCAGCATTTT
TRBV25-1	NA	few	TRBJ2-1	CASSEWAGSYNEQFF	TGTGCCAGCAGTGAATGGGCAGGGAGCTACAATGAGCAGTTCTTC
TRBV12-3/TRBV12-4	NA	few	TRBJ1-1	CASSPSPKRRYRTEAFF	TGTGCCAGCAGTCCCAGCCCAAAGAGGAGGTACAGGACTGAAGCTTTCTTT
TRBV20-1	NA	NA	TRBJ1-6	CSARDGEGVSLLHNSPLHF	TGCAGTGCTAGAGATGGGGAGGGTGTGTCATTGCTCCATAATTCACCCCTCCACTTT
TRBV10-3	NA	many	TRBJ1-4	CAISDPPNEKLFF	TGTGCCATCAGTGACCCCCCCAATGAAAAACTGTTTTTT
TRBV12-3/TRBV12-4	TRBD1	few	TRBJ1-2	CASRTDRGCGYTF	TGTGCCAGCAGAACCGACAGGGGCTGTGGCTACACCTTC
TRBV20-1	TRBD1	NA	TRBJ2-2	CCANLQGSEINTGELFF	TGCTGTGCAAATTTACAGGGGTCGGAGATAAACACCGGGGAGCTGTTTTTT
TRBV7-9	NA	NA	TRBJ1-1	CASSLEVGPNTEAFF	TGTGCCAGCAGCTTAGAGGTAGGGCCGAACACTGAAGCTTTCTTT
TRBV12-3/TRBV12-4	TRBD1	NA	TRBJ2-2	CASSSSRTGFIGELFF	TGTGCCAGCAGTTCTTCCCGGACAGGGTTCATCGGGGAGCTGTTTTTT
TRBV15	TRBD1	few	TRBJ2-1	CATSRDLQGSEQFF	TGTGCCACCAGCAGGGACTTACAGGGGAGTGAGCAGTTCTTC
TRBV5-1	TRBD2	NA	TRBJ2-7	CASRLAGGSYEQYF	TGCGCCAGCCGTTTGGCGGGAGGGTCCTACGAGCAGTACTTC
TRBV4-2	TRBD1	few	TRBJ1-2	CASSQDSQGANYGYTF	TGTGCCAGCAGCCAAGATAGCCAGGGGGCTAACTATGGCTACACCTTC
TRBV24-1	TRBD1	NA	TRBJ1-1	CATVGQGGTEAFF	TGTGCCACCGTAGGACAGGGCGGCACTGAAGCTTTCTTT
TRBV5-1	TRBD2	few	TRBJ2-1	CASSLGREGRNEQFF	TGCGCCAGCAGCTTGGGGCGGGAGGGCCGGAATGAGCAGTTCTTC
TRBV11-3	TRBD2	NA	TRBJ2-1	CASSRILAGTQEQFF	TGTGCCAGCAGCCGAATTCTAGCGGGAACTCAAGAGCAGTTCTTC
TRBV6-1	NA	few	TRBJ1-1	CASSEAIGVTEAFF	TGTGCCAGCAGTGAAGCTATTGGGGTCACTGAAGCTTTCTTT
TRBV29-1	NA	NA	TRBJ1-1	CSVAWGENTEAFF	TGCAGCGTGGCATGGGGAGAGAACACTGAAGCTTTCTTT
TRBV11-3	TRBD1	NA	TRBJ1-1	CASSKDRGGEAFF	TGTGCCAGCAGCAAAGACAGGGGAGGCGAAGCTTTCTTT
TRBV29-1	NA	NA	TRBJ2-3	CSVDLESDTQYF	TGCAGCGTTGACCTAGAATCAGATACGCAGTATTTT
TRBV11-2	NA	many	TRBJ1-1	CASSSGFATEAFF	TGTGCCAGCAGCTCGGGGTTTGCCACTGAAGCTTTCTTT
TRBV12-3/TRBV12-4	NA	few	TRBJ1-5	CASSFAGQGNQPQHF	TGTGCCAGCAGTTTTGCAGGGCAGGGTAATCAGCCCCAGCATTTT
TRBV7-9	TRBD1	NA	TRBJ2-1	CASSPGTDNNEQFF	TGTGCCAGCAGCCCCGGGACAGACAACAATGAGCAGTTCTTC
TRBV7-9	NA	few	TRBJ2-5	CASSSPRRGRETQYF	TGTGCCAGCAGCTCCCCCAGGCGGGGACGGGAGACCCAGTACTTC
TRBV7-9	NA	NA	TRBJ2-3	CASSLFASSTDTQYF	TGTGCCAGCAGCTTATTCGCAAGCAGCACAGATACGCAGTATTTT
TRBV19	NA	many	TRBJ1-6	CATTGGRRNSPLHF	TGTGCCACCACTGGCGGCAGGCGTAATTCACCCCTCCACTTT
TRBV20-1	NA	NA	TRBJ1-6	CSARKGALNSPLHF	TGCAGTGCTAGGAAAGGGGCTCTCAATTCACCCCTCCACTTT
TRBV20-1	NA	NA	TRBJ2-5	CSAMRGNRDQETQYF	TGCAGTGCTATGAGGGGTAACAGGGATCAAGAGACCCAGTACTTC
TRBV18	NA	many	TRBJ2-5	CASSPPGQETQYF	TGTGCCAGCTCACCACCGGGCCAAGAGACCCAGTACTTC
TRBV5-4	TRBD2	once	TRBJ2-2	CASSGGTSGNTGELFF	TGTGCCAGCAGCGGAGGGACTAGCGGGAACACCGGGGAGCTGTTTTTT
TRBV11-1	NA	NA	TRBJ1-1	CASSLDSFRTEAFF	TGTGCCAGCAGCTTAGATTCCTTTCGGACTGAAGCTTTCTTT
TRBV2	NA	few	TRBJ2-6	CASSDRALGANVLTF	TGTGCCAGCAGTGATAGGGCCCTTGGGGCCAACGTCCTGACTTTC
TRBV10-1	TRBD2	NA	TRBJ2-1	CASSPGLALEQFF	TGCGCCAGCAGTCCGGGACTAGCCCTTGAGCAGTTCTTC
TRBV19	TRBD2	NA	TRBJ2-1	CASSPRTSGSNEQFF	TGTGCCAGTAGTCCCAGGACTAGCGGGAGCAATGAGCAGTTCTTC
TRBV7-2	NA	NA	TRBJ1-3	CASSPQGKLSGNTIYF	TGTGCCAGCAGCCCCCAGGGGAAGCTCTCTGGAAACACCATATATTTT